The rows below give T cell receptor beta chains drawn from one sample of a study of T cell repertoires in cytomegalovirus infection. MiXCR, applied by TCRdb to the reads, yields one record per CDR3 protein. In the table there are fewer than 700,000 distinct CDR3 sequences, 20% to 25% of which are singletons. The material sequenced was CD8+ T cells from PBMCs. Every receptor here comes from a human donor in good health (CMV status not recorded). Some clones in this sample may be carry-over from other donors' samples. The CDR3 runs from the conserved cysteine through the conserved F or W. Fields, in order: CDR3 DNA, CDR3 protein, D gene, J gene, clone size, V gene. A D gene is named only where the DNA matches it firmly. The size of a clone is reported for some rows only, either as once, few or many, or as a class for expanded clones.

DNA: TGTGCCAGCAGCGCAGGGGGGGACACTGAGGCTTTCTTT
CDR3: CASSAGGDTEAFF
D: TRBD1
J: TRBJ1-1
size: .
V: TRBV25-1

DNA: TGCAGTGCTAGAGCTCTGGGACTGCGCGGCGGGGAGCTGTTTTTT
CDR3: CSARALGLRGGELFF
D: .
J: TRBJ2-2
size: few
V: TRBV20-1

DNA: TGTGCCAGCAGTGAAGAATACGGGAGGAGCTCCTACAATGAGCAGTTCTTC
CDR3: CASSEEYGRSSYNEQFF
D: TRBD2
J: TRBJ2-1
size: .
V: TRBV2

DNA: TGTGCCAGCAGTTACTGGCCAGGGGGAAGGGTAGATACGCAGTATTTT
CDR3: CASSYWPGGRVDTQYF
D: TRBD1
J: TRBJ2-3
size: few
V: TRBV6-5

DNA: TGTGCCAGCAGCTTAAGTGAGATCTATAGCAATCAGCCCCAGCATTTT
CDR3: CASSLSEIYSNQPQHF
D: .
J: TRBJ1-5
size: .
V: TRBV7-8

DNA: TGTGCCAGCAGTCCTGACAGAGGGTCGACTGAAGCTTTCTTT
CDR3: CASSPDRGSTEAFF
D: .
J: TRBJ1-1
size: few
V: TRBV6-5

DNA: TGCAGCGGATCTACAGGGGGCGCCAAGGGCTACACCTTC
CDR3: CSGSTGGAKGYTF
D: TRBD1
J: TRBJ1-2
size: once
V: TRBV29-1

DNA: TGTGCCAGCAGCTTAGAGAAAGGGACGGGGGAGACCCAGTACTTC
CDR3: CASSLEKGTGETQYF
D: .
J: TRBJ2-5
size: once
V: TRBV7-9

DNA: TGTGCCAGCAGCCCTCGGGGGAGGGATGAGCAGTTCTTC
CDR3: CASSPRGRDEQFF
D: TRBD2
J: TRBJ2-1
size: many
V: TRBV7-9

DNA: TGTGCCAGCAGCACCCGGACAGGGAGAGAAGAAAAACTGTTTTTT
CDR3: CASSTRTGREEKLFF
D: TRBD1
J: TRBJ1-4
size: .
V: TRBV13

DNA: TGTGCCAGCAGCTTAGGGCGGGGGCACTCCTACGAGCAGTACTTC
CDR3: CASSLGRGHSYEQYF
D: .
J: TRBJ2-7
size: once
V: TRBV13

DNA: TGTGCCAGCTCACCACTAATCGGTATAGGGGATGAGCAGTTCTTC
CDR3: CASSPLIGIGDEQFF
D: .
J: TRBJ2-1
size: few
V: TRBV18

DNA: TGCGCCAAAATGCCGGGACAGGGGGACGGGGAGCTGTTTTTT
CDR3: CAKMPGQGDGELFF
D: TRBD1
J: TRBJ2-2
size: few
V: TRBV23-1

DNA: TGCAGTGCTAGAAAGCGGGGGGGCCTGGAGACCCAGTACTTC
CDR3: CSARKRGGLETQYF
D: TRBD2
J: TRBJ2-5
size: few
V: TRBV20-1

DNA: TGTGCCAGCAGCTCTTTGATCGGGAGTCAGCCCCAGCATTTT
CDR3: CASSSLIGSQPQHF
D: .
J: TRBJ1-5
size: .
V: TRBV28

DNA: TGCAGCGGGGGACCGACCCATTACGAGCAGTACTTC
CDR3: CSGGPTHYEQYF
D: .
J: TRBJ2-7
size: .
V: TRBV29-1

DNA: TGTGCCAGCAGTTACTCGATTGGGGGCGAGAACACTGAAGCTTTCTTT
CDR3: CASSYSIGGENTEAFF
D: .
J: TRBJ1-1
size: .
V: TRBV6-6

DNA: TGTGCCAGCAGCTCACACGGAACTTCAACCATAGGCACCGGGGAGCTGTTTTTT
CDR3: CASSSHGTSTIGTGELFF
D: .
J: TRBJ2-2
size: many
V: TRBV7-2

DNA: TGCAGCGTTCCCGGGACAGGTAGCTATGGCTACACCTTC
CDR3: CSVPGTGSYGYTF
D: TRBD1
J: TRBJ1-2
size: few
V: TRBV29-1

DNA: TGTGCCAGCAGCTTCCCGGACAGACAAGAGACCCAGTACTTC
CDR3: CASSFPDRQETQYF
D: .
J: TRBJ2-5
size: many
V: TRBV7-9

DNA: TGTGCCAGCAGCTTCCCTCCTAGCGAGCTCACAGATACGCAGTATTTT
CDR3: CASSFPPSELTDTQYF
D: .
J: TRBJ2-3
size: few
V: TRBV7-9

DNA: TGCGCCAGCAGCCAACGTGCCACAGGGGTCGGCAATCAGCCCCAGCATTTT
CDR3: CASSQRATGVGNQPQHF
D: TRBD1
J: TRBJ1-5
size: .
V: TRBV4-1

DNA: TGTGCCAGCAGTTCGGTGTCGGGGGGGATGAATTCACCCCTCCACTTT
CDR3: CASSSVSGGMNSPLHF
D: .
J: TRBJ1-6
size: few
V: TRBV28

DNA: TGTGCCAGCAGCCTACTCCAAGGACTAGCGGGATTAGGGGGCGGGGATGAGCAGTTCTTC
CDR3: CASSLLQGLAGLGGGDEQFF
D: TRBD2
J: TRBJ2-1
size: few
V: TRBV6-2/TRBV6-3

DNA: TGCAGTGCTAGAGATTTCCGGTCGTCAGGGCCCGGGGAGCTGTTTTTT
CDR3: CSARDFRSSGPGELFF
D: .
J: TRBJ2-2
size: .
V: TRBV20-1

DNA: TGTGCCAGCAGTTTTATGGACCATTACCTCGAGCAGTACTTC
CDR3: CASSFMDHYLEQYF
D: .
J: TRBJ2-7
size: .
V: TRBV28

DNA: TGTGCCAGCAGTGGGGACAGCTTTAATGAAAAACTGTTTTTT
CDR3: CASSGDSFNEKLFF
D: TRBD1
J: TRBJ1-4
size: .
V: TRBV12-3/TRBV12-4

DNA: TGCAGCGTTGAACGCGTAGGGGCTAAGAGCTCCTACAATGAGCAGTTCTTC
CDR3: CSVERVGAKSSYNEQFF
D: .
J: TRBJ2-1
size: few
V: TRBV29-1

DNA: TGCAGTGCTAGAGATGGGGTTAACACTGAAGCTTTCTTT
CDR3: CSARDGVNTEAFF
D: .
J: TRBJ1-1
size: few
V: TRBV20-1

DNA: TGTGCCAGTAGTATGGGACTAGCCAATGAGCAGTTCTTC
CDR3: CASSMGLANEQFF
D: TRBD2
J: TRBJ2-1
size: .
V: TRBV19

DNA: TGCGCCAGCAGCACGGACTACCAGGAGCAGTTCTTC
CDR3: CASSTDYQEQFF
D: .
J: TRBJ2-1
size: .
V: TRBV13

DNA: TGTGCCAGCAGCCCTAGGACTAGCGGGGGATCGGATACGCAGTATTTT
CDR3: CASSPRTSGGSDTQYF
D: TRBD2
J: TRBJ2-3
size: many
V: TRBV5-5

DNA: TGCAGTGCTAGAGATAGAACAGGGCCCCCCTACTATGGCTACACCTTC
CDR3: CSARDRTGPPYYGYTF
D: .
J: TRBJ1-2
size: few
V: TRBV20-1

DNA: TGTGCCAGCAGCACCCCAGGCGGGACAGGGAGAACAGATACGCAGTATTTT
CDR3: CASSTPGGTGRTDTQYF
D: TRBD1
J: TRBJ2-3
size: .
V: TRBV7-9

DNA: TGTGCCAGCAGTTTATGGAAGGCGGTGAACACTGAAGCTTTCTTT
CDR3: CASSLWKAVNTEAFF
D: .
J: TRBJ1-1
size: many
V: TRBV28

DNA: TGTGCCAGCAGCTCCCGGGACGACCTTGGGGCCAACGTCCTGACTTTC
CDR3: CASSSRDDLGANVLTF
D: .
J: TRBJ2-6
size: .
V: TRBV5-5

DNA: TGTGCCAGTAGTATAGACTGGGGGAGCCCAAGCTCCTACAATGAGCAGTTCTTC
CDR3: CASSIDWGSPSSYNEQFF
D: .
J: TRBJ2-1
size: .
V: TRBV19

DNA: TGCAGTGCGGACACGGACAGGGAAATACCTGAAGCTTTCTTT
CDR3: CSADTDREIPEAFF
D: TRBD1
J: TRBJ1-1
size: few
V: TRBV20-1

DNA: TGTGCCAGCAGTTTCTCGATTAGCGGGGGGGTCTGGGTCCGGGAGACCCAGTACTTC
CDR3: CASSFSISGGVWVRETQYF
D: TRBD2
J: TRBJ2-5
size: .
V: TRBV28

DNA: TGTGCCAGCAGCTCCCCCTCCCGACAGGGGGTGAACCAAGAGACCCAGTACTTC
CDR3: CASSSPSRQGVNQETQYF
D: TRBD1
J: TRBJ2-5
size: many
V: TRBV7-8

DNA: TGCAGCGTTGGCAGGGGGGACACCGGGGAGCTGTTTTTT
CDR3: CSVGRGDTGELFF
D: .
J: TRBJ2-2
size: .
V: TRBV29-1

DNA: TGTGCCAGCAGCTCAATACAGGGGGCGGGCTATGGCTACACCTTC
CDR3: CASSSIQGAGYGYTF
D: TRBD1
J: TRBJ1-2
size: .
V: TRBV5-4

DNA: TGTGCCAGCAAAACGGGACTTCGACTCGATGGCTACACCTTC
CDR3: CASKTGLRLDGYTF
D: .
J: TRBJ1-2
size: many
V: TRBV6-1

DNA: TGTGCCAGCAGCTTAACGCTACTCCCGGGGTTCGACGATACGCAGTATTTT
CDR3: CASSLTLLPGFDDTQYF
D: .
J: TRBJ2-3
size: many
V: TRBV7-6

DNA: TGTGCCAGCAGTAAGGCGGGCGTAAACATTCAGTACTTC
CDR3: CASSKAGVNIQYF
D: .
J: TRBJ2-4
size: few
V: TRBV12-3/TRBV12-4

DNA: TGTGCCAGCAGCCCCCAGGGGGCGGCGGCCGGGGAGCTGTTTTTT
CDR3: CASSPQGAAAGELFF
D: TRBD1
J: TRBJ2-2
size: many
V: TRBV7-3

DNA: TGTGCCAGCAGCTACACGCTAAGAAGGGAAGACACTGAAGCTTTCTTT
CDR3: CASSYTLRREDTEAFF
D: .
J: TRBJ1-1
size: once
V: TRBV7-4

DNA: TGTGCCAGCAGTGAATTCAATGAGCAGTTCTTC
CDR3: CASSEFNEQFF
D: .
J: TRBJ2-1
size: many
V: TRBV6-1

DNA: TGTGCCAGTAGGTGGACAGGGGAGAACACTGAAGCTTTCTTT
CDR3: CASRWTGENTEAFF
D: TRBD1
J: TRBJ1-1
size: .
V: TRBV19

DNA: TGTGCCAGCAGCCGGACACTCAACACCGGGGAGCTGTTTTTT
CDR3: CASSRTLNTGELFF
D: .
J: TRBJ2-2
size: many
V: TRBV7-8

DNA: TGTGCCAGCAGTGACAGGTTGAACACCGGGGAGCTGTTTTTT
CDR3: CASSDRLNTGELFF
D: .
J: TRBJ2-2
size: many
V: TRBV7-2

DNA: TGTGCCAGCAGCGATGGATCCAGAAATGAAAAACTGTTTTTT
CDR3: CASSDGSRNEKLFF
D: .
J: TRBJ1-4
size: .
V: TRBV9

DNA: TGCGCCAGCAGCTTTCGGACCAAAGAGACCCAGTACTTC
CDR3: CASSFRTKETQYF
D: .
J: TRBJ2-5
size: .
V: TRBV5-1

DNA: TGTGCCACCAGTGTATCCTACAATGAGCAGTTCTTC
CDR3: CATSVSYNEQFF
D: .
J: TRBJ2-1
size: few
V: TRBV24-1

DNA: TGTGCCAGCAGCCAAGGTGTGTCTTGGAACAATGAGCAGTTCTTC
CDR3: CASSQGVSWNNEQFF
D: .
J: TRBJ2-1
size: few
V: TRBV14